Listed below are T cell receptor beta chains from one sample, sequenced in a study of blood T cell repertoires in COVID-19. TCRdb's copy holds only in-frame clones and misses some; the assay was immunoSEQ multiplex PCR. The data hold nearly 25,000 clones, with roughly nine tenths observed a single time. The sequenced sample was peripheral blood. Receptors were obtained from a man in his sixties or seventies with acute or convalescent COVID-19. The CDR3 runs from the conserved cysteine through the conserved F or W. Each record gives: CDR3 protein, CDR3 DNA, J gene, V gene, D gene, clone size. D genes are given only for firm matches. The size entry is marked missing in some rows and otherwise reads once, few, many or a size class.

CASSLYQAGQVDTQYF,TGTGCCAGCAGCTTGTATCAAGCGGGGCAAGTGGATACGCAGTATTTT,TRBJ2-3,TRBV5-6,TRBD2,.
CASSQENGRLATVEYF,TGTGCCAGCAGCCAAGAAAATGGGAGGCTAGCGACTGTAGAGTACTTC,TRBJ2-5,TRBV3-1/TRBV3-2,.,.
CAISAVGGTGNYGYTF,TGTGCCATCAGTGCTGTCGGAGGGACGGGTAACTATGGCTACACCTTC,TRBJ1-2,TRBV10-3,.,few
CASSKGNGRNTEAFF,TGCGCCAGCAGCAAGGGGAACGGACGGAACACTGAAGCTTTCTTT,TRBJ1-1,TRBV5-1,.,once
CASSDRLSNQPQHF,TGTGCCAGCAGCGACCGACTTAGCAATCAGCCCCAGCATTTT,TRBJ1-5,TRBV3-1/TRBV3-2,.,.
CSVRTGGNEKLFF,TGCAGCGTGAGGACGGGAGGCAATGAAAAACTGTTTTTT,TRBJ1-4,TRBV29-1,.,.
CASSFGGAHQETQYF,TGTGCCAGCAGCTTTGGGGGGGCCCACCAAGAGACCCAGTACTTC,TRBJ2-5,TRBV7-2,.,.
CASSQNVEVTEAFF,TGTGCCAGCAGCCAAAACGTTGAGGTTACTGAAGCTTTCTTT,TRBJ1-1,TRBV3-1/TRBV3-2,.,.
CASSRRQEVAARTQYF,TGTGCCAGCAGCCGGAGGCAGGAGGTGGCGGCTCGTACGCAGTATTTT,TRBJ2-3,TRBV14,.,.
CASSPYGGGRETQYF,TGTGCCAGCAGCCCCTACGGGGGAGGGAGGGAGACCCAGTACTTC,TRBJ2-5,TRBV7-3,TRBD2,few
CASSYRRGETQYF,TGTGCCAGCAGTTACAGAAGAGGAGAGACCCAGTACTTC,TRBJ2-5,TRBV6-5,.,.
CASTLGGHSISSYEQYF,TGTGCCAGCACCCTGGGGGGGCACAGTATTAGCTCCTACGAGCAGTACTTC,TRBJ2-7,TRBV2,.,.
CASSRDRGDTQYF,TGTGCCAGCAGCCGGGACAGAGGAGATACGCAGTATTTT,TRBJ2-3,TRBV6-4,TRBD1,.
CASSEGKTPSYEQCF,TGTGCCAGCAGTGAAGGGAAGACACCTTCCTACGAGCAGTGCTTC,TRBJ2-7,TRBV2,.,once
CATSRATGLLETQYF,TGTGCCACCAGCAGAGCGACAGGGCTTCTGGAGACCCAGTACTTC,TRBJ2-5,TRBV15,TRBD1,few
CASSSSGVTSTDTQYF,TGTGCCAGCAGCTCATCAGGCGTAACTAGCACAGATACGCAGTATTTT,TRBJ2-3,TRBV5-8,.,.
CSALTGPDTQYF,TGCAGCGCGCTGACAGGGCCAGATACGCAGTATTTT,TRBJ2-3,TRBV29-1,TRBD1,.
CASSADRVNTEAFF,TGTGCCAGTAGTGCGGACAGGGTGAACACTGAAGCTTTCTTT,TRBJ1-1,TRBV19,TRBD1,.
CASSHPGRDREARQYF,TGCGCCAGCAGCCACCCCGGACGGGACAGGGAAGCTCGGCAGTACTTC,TRBJ2-7,TRBV4-1,TRBD1,.
CASSFRGTEAFF,TGTGCCAGCAGCTTCCGAGGCACTGAAGCTTTCTTT,TRBJ1-1,TRBV11-3,.,.
CSVTGVNTEAFF,TGCAGCGTCACGGGGGTGAACACTGAAGCTTTCTTT,TRBJ1-1,TRBV29-1,.,once
CASSIQSGARNEKLFF,TGTGCCAGTAGTATCCAATCAGGGGCCAGGAATGAAAAACTGTTTTTT,TRBJ1-4,TRBV19,.,.
CSVNSAGGGYTF,TGCAGCGTTAACTCGGCGGGGGGTGGCTACACCTTC,TRBJ1-2,TRBV29-1,.,.
CASSRLAQETQYF,TGTGCCAGCAGTCGACTGGCCCAAGAGACCCAGTACTTC,TRBJ2-5,TRBV12-3/TRBV12-4,.,.
CASSTDRGIQPQHF,TGTGCCAGCAGTACGGACAGGGGTATTCAGCCCCAGCATTTT,TRBJ1-5,TRBV6-5,TRBD1,.
CASSWTGDSNQPQHF,TGTGCCAGTAGTTGGACAGGGGATAGCAATCAGCCCCAGCATTTT,TRBJ1-5,TRBV19,TRBD1,.
CASSSWDLSYEQYF,TGTGCCAGCAGCAGTTGGGACTTGAGCTACGAGCAGTACTTC,TRBJ2-7,TRBV5-6,.,few